The rows below give T cell receptor beta chains drawn from one sample of a study of T-cell memory formation after mild COVID-19. TCRdb called the 5' RACE reads again in MiXCR, with one record for every CDR3 protein. The sample contains some 210,000 distinct CDR3 sequences, approximately 30% of which appear only once. Sequencing was performed on PBMCs or a T cell subset sorted from them (not recorded which). These receptors all come from an adult woman who had mild COVID-19 (a few samples of this study predate the infection). Cell type and time point are not known. Each CDR3 is given with its conserved first and last residue. Where a row states a size, it is once, few, many or the class of an expanded clone; other rows omit it.

j_call clone_size v_call cdr3_aa
TRBJ2-6 NA TRBV15 CATSRPDSNSGANVLTF
TRBJ2-7 few TRBV5-6 CASSIPIGEQYF
TRBJ2-7 NA TRBV29-1 CSVFRDPYEQYF
TRBJ2-1 NA TRBV5-1 CASSLGADSYNEQFF
TRBJ2-7 NA TRBV7-2 CASSLTGLAEEGAYEQYF
TRBJ2-7 few TRBV5-1 CASSLAPPSYEQYF
TRBJ1-6 NA TRBV12-3/TRBV12-4 CASSFEGTVTPLHF
TRBJ2-1 few TRBV11-2 CASSNRARWDEQFF
TRBJ2-2 few TRBV7-6 CASSLGQGLGLAVNTGELFF
TRBJ2-1 NA TRBV4-1 CASSQGLAGGTESYNEQFF
TRBJ1-4 NA TRBV6-2/TRBV6-3 CASSSPGQGKKLFF
TRBJ2-2 few TRBV24-1 CATSDHLQGPSTGELFF
TRBJ1-1 few TRBV7-9 CASSSPFGNPLNTEAFF
TRBJ2-1 few TRBV5-1 CASSLSGTADGEQFF
TRBJ2-7 few TRBV20-1 CSALAGNYEQYF
TRBJ2-1 NA TRBV11-3 CASSRYSGSFYNEQFF
TRBJ2-7 NA TRBV4-1 CASSHPGPLDSYEQYF
TRBJ2-7 few TRBV27 CASSLGASRYEQYF
TRBJ2-3 few TRBV29-1 CSVVGTSDASTDTQYF
TRBJ1-2 few TRBV12-3/TRBV12-4 CASSPPQGGGPYGYTF
TRBJ2-4 few TRBV9 CASSPGTSLSKNIQYF
TRBJ2-7 NA TRBV2 CASSGTGVLEQYF
TRBJ2-2 NA TRBV5-6 CASSRPLDVINTGELFF
TRBJ2-7 NA TRBV5-1 CASSPRRTAAYEQYF
TRBJ2-5 NA TRBV14 CASSQGYGQETQYF
TRBJ1-2 few TRBV6-1 CASSTGTGVGYGYTF
TRBJ2-3 NA TRBV24-1 CATSDLPGESSTDTQYF
TRBJ1-1 NA TRBV11-2 CASSTRVDTEAFF